Detailed here is one TCR beta chain. The germline gene is not matched at one end of the junction; a read error may be the cause. The entry originates in a study of graft-versus-host responses after intestinal transplantation. The germline gives CDR1 SGHVS, CDR2 FQNEAQ. This CDR3 has 16 residues. TCRdb keeps only in-frame clones here, not all; method: immunoSEQ multiplex PCR. This table holds just under 55,000 clones, about 90% found once. The sequence derives from a human patient who received an intestinal transplant, so some T cells may come from the graft donor. Sample: PBMCs, taken around 95 weeks after intestinal transplant. This rearrangement joins TRBV7-8 to TRBJ1-1; 7 bases fit TRBD1. The CDR3 here is CASSIAGGLGNTEAFF. CDR3 DNA: TGTGCCAGCAGCATAGCAGGGGGGCTCGGGAACACTGAAGCTTTCTTT.